Listed below are T cell receptor beta chains from one sample, sequenced in a study of vaccination and CD4 T cells after COVID-19. Their antigens are not known. In TCRdb, the PCR reads were re-called with MiXCR into one record per CDR3 protein. The sample comprises several thousand distinct CDR3 sequences, 52% of which are singletons, and approximately 33% rests with the top ten. The material sequenced was CD4+ T cells from blood, cultured in vitro. The receptors here all came from a human donor in good health. Each CDR3 is given without its conserved first and last residue.

AWTDRVNNYGYT	TRBV30	12	TRBJ1-2
ASSQDRGSQPQH	TRBV6-1	12	TRBJ1-5
ASRETSGGPWTQY	TRBV19	13	TRBJ2-5
ASSPRQISYEQY	TRBV19	12	TRBJ2-7
ASSHIRQGIEAF	TRBV5-8	12	TRBJ1-1
ASSLVGLPF	TRBV7-2	9	TRBJ2-1
ASSAGDRGQGQPQH	TRBV9	14	TRBJ1-5
ASSLQGIRDQPQH	TRBV12-3/TRBV12-4	13	TRBJ1-5
AWGGRFRRSNEQF	TRBV30	13	TRBJ2-1
ASSLRAVPGAF	TRBV12-3/TRBV12-4	11	TRBJ1-1
SARDPAGGRRETQY	TRBV20-1	14	TRBJ2-5
SANPLAGGQGNTDTQY	TRBV20-1	16	TRBJ2-3
AWEAGETQY	TRBV30	9	TRBJ2-5
ASRNTENTEAF	TRBV27	11	TRBJ1-1
ASGIPGLAGGRYNEQF	TRBV6-1	16	TRBJ2-1
SARGGGQNYGYT	TRBV20-1	12	TRBJ1-2
ASAVDGSTMYEQY	TRBV19	13	TRBJ2-7
SAYSGSSYNEQF	TRBV20-1	12	TRBJ2-1
ATSREMGTGVNGYT	TRBV15	14	TRBJ1-2
ANSLGGQETQY	TRBV7-9	11	TRBJ2-5
ASSLGPGTTEAF	TRBV7-2	12	TRBJ1-1
ASSSPPRVGVGELF	TRBV7-2	14	TRBJ2-2
SARAPGRLSYEQY	TRBV20-1	13	TRBJ2-7
SASPGYSSGNTIY	TRBV20-1	13	TRBJ1-3
ASSPRQGGYT	TRBV7-2	10	TRBJ1-2
ASSLAKGFGYT	TRBV7-8	11	TRBJ1-2
AWRGMTGATGELF	TRBV30	13	TRBJ2-2
ATTAGQIYTIY	TRBV28	11	TRBJ1-3
SASLQVDQPQH	TRBV20-1	11	TRBJ1-5
ASSVEVGTGGYT	TRBV2	12	TRBJ1-2
ASSLSGGTNSPLH	TRBV11-2	13	TRBJ1-6
ATPLFLRTDTQY	TRBV24-1	12	TRBJ2-3
ASSLAAGAYHTGELF	TRBV7-9	15	TRBJ2-2